This T cell receptor beta chain is drawn from a study of T cells in Graves' hyperthyroidism and ophthalmopathy. Turning to the study itself: Staff took peripheral blood when the initial diagnosis was made, before any treatment began. Points from the study as a whole: Model-based prediction identified ophthalmopathy a median roughly 6.1 months prior to its onset. In simple terms, a model built on 13 V-J features told ophthalmopathy apart from stable hyperthyroidism.

Blood sampling occurred at first hyperthyroidism diagnosis, ahead of any ophthalmopathy symptoms. The CDR3 totals 13 residues. Looked up from germline, CDR1 is GTSNPN and CDR2 is SVGIG (reference sequence). Trimming pared 4 bases from V and 2 bases from J, leaving 9 bases between. The table lists this clonotype with many counts. Its specificity is not known. Amplification targeted TCR beta CDR3 regions from RNA transcripts. TCR CDR3 regions were first amplified by RT-PCR with HTBI primers. TCRdb ran MiXCR on the multiplex PCR reads and lists one entry per CDR3 protein. The sample consists of around 260,000 distinct CDR3 sequences, less than 30% of them appearing once.

The receptor was derived from a man aged 40-55 years with Graves' hyperthyroidism that later progressed to Graves' ophthalmopathy. V and J are TRBV30 and TRBJ1-5; perhaps TRBD1 as D (6 bases). Input material: blood. The CDR3 nucleotides read TGTGCCTGGAACAGGGAGGGCAATCAGCCCCAGCATTTT. Translated, it gives CAWNREGNQPQHF.